The TCR beta chain under discussion was sequenced for a study of regulatory T cells in long-lasting Graves disease. CDR3 length equals 15 residues. Trimming left V 2 bases short and J 0 bases short, with 11 bases between. The germline CDR1 and CDR2 sequences are SGHRS and YFSETQ. General study points: Persistent disease exhibited a predilection for TRBV28, TRBJ1-2 and TRBJ2-5.

TCR beta libraries were built with iRepertoire HTBI primers and Arm-PCR of CDR3 regions. TCRdb ran MiXCR on the multiplex PCR reads and lists one entry per CDR3 protein. Among 450,000 to 600,000 distinct CDR3 sequences listed, about 14% were seen once. The sample's time point: newly diagnosed GD, antithyroid drugs for less than 3 months. Generation of the TCR library employed RNA extracted from PBMCs. This clonotype was recorded a few times. The target antigen is unknown. These data were likewise used in another study, on T cells in Graves' hyperthyroidism and ophthalmopathy. According to that study: Diagnoses used clinical symptoms, serum thyroxine and TRAb, thyroid ultrasound and orbital computed tomography. Most thyroid clonotypes expanded above 0.001 appeared in blood too. Stable hyperthyroidism was told apart from ophthalmopathy by a model built on 13 V-J features.

Sequences were derived from peripheral blood mononuclear cells (PBMCs), sampled at new diagnosis, from a patient treated with antithyroid drugs. The chain has TRBV5-1 and TRBJ2-5; D unresolved. This TCR came from a man aged 25 to 45 with Graves disease. CDR3 sequence reads: CASSLRLRYQETQYF. Here the CDR3 DNA reads TGCGCCAGCAGCTTACGTCTACGTTACCAAGAGACCCAGTACTTC.